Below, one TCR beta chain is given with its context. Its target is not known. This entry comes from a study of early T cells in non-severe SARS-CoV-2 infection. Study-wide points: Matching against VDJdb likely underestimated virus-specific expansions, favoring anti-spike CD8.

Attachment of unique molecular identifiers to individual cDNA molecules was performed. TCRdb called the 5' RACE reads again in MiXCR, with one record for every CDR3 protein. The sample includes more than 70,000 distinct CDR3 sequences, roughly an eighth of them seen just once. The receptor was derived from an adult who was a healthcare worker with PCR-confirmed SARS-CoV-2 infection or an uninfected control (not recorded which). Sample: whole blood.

The CDR3 loop reads CAIQGPNQPQHF. The CDR3 coding sequence is TGTGCCATTCAGGGACCTAATCAGCCCCAGCATTTT. V and J are TRBV6-6 and TRBJ1-5; possibly TRBD1 for D (5 bases). CDR1 and CDR2 (germline): MNHNY, SVGAGI (reference sequence). V was shortened by 10 bases and J by 4 bases, with 11 bases between the two germline ends. This CDR3 has 12 residues.